This T cell receptor beta chain emerged from a study of T cells in Graves' hyperthyroidism and ophthalmopathy. General study results and limits: Most clonotypes that expanded in the thyroid above 0.001 also showed up in blood.

The sample holds a few counts of this clonotype. What it binds is not known. In patients aged 18 to 65, hyperthyroidism was newly diagnosed, with duration under 2 months. Isolation of PBMCs was performed on around 10 ml fresh peripheral blood. The investigators amplified TCR beta CDR3 regions from RNA transcripts. HTBI primers were the set used in a first-round RT-PCR of the TCR CDR3. Each CDR3 protein gets one entry after TCRdb re-called the multiplex PCR reads with MiXCR. The sample records roughly 380,000 distinct CDR3 sequences, approximately 15% being singletons. This clonotype was obtained from a woman in her sixties with Graves' hyperthyroidism. The specimen sequenced was blood.

The CDR3 region has the DNA TGTGCCAGCAGCCGGACTAGCTACAATGAGCAGTTCTTC. Its protein is CASSRTSYNEQFF. The rearrangement uses TRBV7-9 and TRBJ2-1; 7 nucleotides match TRBD2. This CDR3 comprises 13 residues. Germline-derived CDR1 and CDR2 are SEHNR and FQNEAQ (reference sequence). Losses at the gene ends were 5 bases for V and 3 bases for J; bases not matched to a gene: 1.